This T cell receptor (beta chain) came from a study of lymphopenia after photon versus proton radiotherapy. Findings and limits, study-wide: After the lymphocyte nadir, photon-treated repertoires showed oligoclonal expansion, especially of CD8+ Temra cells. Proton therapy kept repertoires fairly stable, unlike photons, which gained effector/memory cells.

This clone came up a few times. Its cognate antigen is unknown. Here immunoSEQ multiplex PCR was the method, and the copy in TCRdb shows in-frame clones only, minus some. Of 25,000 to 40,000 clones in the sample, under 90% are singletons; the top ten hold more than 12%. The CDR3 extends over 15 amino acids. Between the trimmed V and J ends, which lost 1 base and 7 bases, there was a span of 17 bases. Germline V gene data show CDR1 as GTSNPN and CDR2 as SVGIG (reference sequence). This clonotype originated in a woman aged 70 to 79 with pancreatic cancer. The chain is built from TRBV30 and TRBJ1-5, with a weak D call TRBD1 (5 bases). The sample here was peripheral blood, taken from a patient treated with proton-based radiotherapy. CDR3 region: CAWSEYRTRGQPQHF. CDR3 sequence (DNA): TGTGCCTGGAGTGAATATAGGACAAGGGGACAGCCCCAGCATTTT.